This T cell receptor beta chain was retrieved from a study of post-analysis software for immune sequencing data. Study information: Secondary progressive, relapsing-remitting and progressive-relapsing multiple sclerosis were among the included disease courses.

V was pared by 1 base and J by 4 bases, with 12 bases between. The germline V gene has CDR1 SGHRS and CDR2 YFSETQ. CDR3 size: 15 residues. Remarks on this clonotype: Its antigen is unidentified.

Findings and caveats of the study: Compared with controls, patients had more of about five TRBV segments, including TRBV5-6, TRBV5-1 and TRBV20-1. When the samples were clustered directly with F measure, those that had been prepared in the same batch showed strong co-clustering.

Prepared libraries of TCR beta cDNA carried unique molecular identifiers. TCRdb recomputed calls from the PCR reads with MiXCR, one row per CDR3 protein. In the table there are roughly 620,000 distinct CDR3 sequences, roughly 45% of which are singletons. The receptor's source is a girl under 18 with multiple sclerosis. The sequenced material came from blood. The chain couples TRBV5-1 to TRBJ2-1; D gene uncertain. In nucleotides, the CDR3 is TGCGCCAGCAGCTTGATGGGCGGAACATACAATGAGCAGTTCTTC. Translating gives CASSLMGGTYNEQFF.